This T cell receptor (beta chain) was captured in a study of cytomegalovirus exposure and HLA in healthy donors. The study ran its PCR with 60 Vbeta and 13 Jbeta primers. TCRdb keeps only in-frame clones here, not all; method: immunoSEQ multiplex PCR. The sample lists about 160,000 clones; roughly 80% were seen once. The CDR3 sequence is 14 residues long. With V trimmed by 6 bases and J by 2 bases, 3 bases remained unmatched. Germline V lookup: CDR1 MRHNA, CDR2 SNTAGT. The specimen was PBMCs. The rearrangement uses TRBV6-4 and TRBJ1-2; 10 bases map to TRBD1. The sequence was obtained from a woman between 45 and 60 years old in good health and CMV-seronegative. As DNA, the CDR3 is TGTGCCAGCAGCCAGGACAGGGGGAACTATGGCTACACCTTC. It translates to CASSQDRGNYGYTF.